Listed below are T cell receptor beta chains from one sample, sequenced in a study of a mutant IDH1 vaccine in newly diagnosed glioma. The protocol was immunoSEQ multiplex PCR, while the TCRdb copy is restricted to in-frame clones and leaves out a portion. The sample records around 92,000 clones, around nine tenths being singletons. Material: PBMCs, obtained from a glioma patient treated with radiotherapy, temozolomide or both. The origin of the receptors is a woman in her fifties or sixties with glioma. The CDR3 runs from the conserved cysteine through the conserved F or W. A D gene is named only where the DNA matches it firmly. Clone size is stated in some rows and not others, as once, few, many or a class when expanded.

j_call | clone_size | v_call | d_call | cdr3_nt | cdr3_aa
TRBJ1-2 | NA | TRBV6-5 | NA | TGTGCCAGCAGCCAGGTCAGGGGAAGCTATGGCTACACCTTC | CASSQVRGSYGYTF
TRBJ2-5 | NA | TRBV6-1 | TRBD2 | TGTGCCAGCAGGACTAGCGAGAAAGAGACCCAGTACTTC | CASRTSEKETQYF
TRBJ1-5 | NA | TRBV27 | NA | TGTGCCAGCAGTTTAGCAGGGTCAAGGGGGCAGCCCCAGCATTTT | CASSLAGSRGQPQHF
TRBJ2-7 | NA | TRBV6-1 | NA | TGTGCCAGCAGTAAAGGGACCTCGGGTTTAGCGAAGAGCTCCTACGAGCAGTACTTC | CASSKGTSGLAKSSYEQYF
TRBJ1-4 | NA | TRBV30 | TRBD1 | TGTGCCTGGAGTGGGGGGACAGGGGCCACTAATGAAAAACTGTTTTTT | CAWSGGTGATNEKLFF
TRBJ2-3 | NA | TRBV6-5 | NA | TGTGCCAGCAGTTCTTCAGCAGATACGCAGTATTTT | CASSSSADTQYF
TRBJ2-1 | NA | TRBV15 | TRBD2 | TGTGCCACCAGCAGAGCCGGACTAGCGGGAGGAGTTCGCAATGAGCAGTTCTTC | CATSRAGLAGGVRNEQFF
TRBJ1-3 | NA | TRBV9 | TRBD1 | TGTGCCAGCAGCCCACTGTGGGACAGCTCTGGAAACACCATATATTTT | CASSPLWDSSGNTIYF
TRBJ1-5 | NA | TRBV15 | NA | TGTGCCACCAGCAGAACAGCCTATAGCAATCAGCCCCAGCATTTT | CATSRTAYSNQPQHF
TRBJ1-2 | NA | TRBV11-3 | NA | TGTGCCAGCAGCCTCCCCGGGGGGGATGGCTACACCTTC | CASSLPGGDGYTF
TRBJ2-7 | NA | TRBV29-1 | TRBD2 | TGCAGCACTGGACTAGCGGGAGGTTACGAGCAGTACTTC | CSTGLAGGYEQYF
TRBJ1-2 | NA | TRBV5-5 | NA | TGTGCCAGCAGCTGGGCAGGGACCTACTATGGCTACACCTTC | CASSWAGTYYGYTF
TRBJ2-3 | NA | TRBV19 | TRBD2 | TGTGCCAGTACCCCTACTAGCGGGAGAACCTCAGATACGCAGTATTTT | CASTPTSGRTSDTQYF
TRBJ1-1 | NA | TRBV9 | NA | TGTGCCAGCAGCGTAGAAGGGGACACTGAAGCTTTCTTT | CASSVEGDTEAFF
TRBJ1-4 | once | TRBV5-6 | TRBD1 | TGTGCCAGCAGCACCCAGACAGGGGGCGGTGAAAAACTGTTTTTT | CASSTQTGGGEKLFF
TRBJ2-2 | NA | TRBV15 | NA | TGTGCCACCACGGGACAAAGGAACACCGGGGAGCTGTTTTTT | CATTGQRNTGELFF